A selection of T cell receptor beta chains follows, all from one sample in a study of cytomegalovirus exposure and HLA in healthy donors. Produced via immunoSEQ multiplex PCR; TCRdb's table is partial and in-frame only. This table lists about 60,000 clones. Sequencing used PBMCs. The receptors were gathered from a man aged 50-60 years in good health and CMV-seropositive. The conserved cysteine and the conserved F or W are not part of the CDR3 here. The order of the fields is V gene, J gene, CDR3 protein.

V gene: TRBV4-1; J gene: TRBJ2-7; CDR3 protein: ASSFSEVGGIYEQY
V gene: TRBV10-3; J gene: TRBJ1-1; CDR3 protein: AISGKQGNTEAF
V gene: TRBV7-8; J gene: TRBJ1-5; CDR3 protein: ASADREDQPQH
V gene: TRBV29-1; J gene: TRBJ1-1; CDR3 protein: SVWTQRNTEAF
V gene: TRBV15; J gene: TRBJ2-7; CDR3 protein: ATSRGGRASYEQY
V gene: TRBV25-1; J gene: TRBJ1-1; CDR3 protein: ASTFGQGNTEAF
V gene: TRBV27; J gene: TRBJ1-4; CDR3 protein: ASRGVSNEKLF
V gene: TRBV5-5; J gene: TRBJ2-2; CDR3 protein: ASSLALDHTGELF
V gene: TRBV9; J gene: TRBJ2-1; CDR3 protein: ASSAPPGTAYNEQF
V gene: TRBV5-6; J gene: TRBJ2-6; CDR3 protein: ASSLRQGPGANVLT
V gene: TRBV19; J gene: TRBJ1-1; CDR3 protein: ASSSQVSNTEAF
V gene: TRBV7-9; J gene: TRBJ2-1; CDR3 protein: ASSPSEEREFENEQF
V gene: TRBV7-9; J gene: TRBJ1-1; CDR3 protein: ASSSGTEAF
V gene: TRBV5-1; J gene: TRBJ1-1; CDR3 protein: ASSKDSSNTEAF
V gene: TRBV5-1; J gene: TRBJ1-1; CDR3 protein: ASSLEFNFRGLEAF
V gene: TRBV28; J gene: TRBJ2-7; CDR3 protein: ASKGGGGYEQY
V gene: TRBV7-2; J gene: TRBJ1-2; CDR3 protein: ASSLNRGSYGYT
V gene: TRBV4-1; J gene: TRBJ2-5; CDR3 protein: ASSTRTGGRQETQY
V gene: TRBV19; J gene: TRBJ2-1; CDR3 protein: ASSGSGGDSDYYQF
V gene: TRBV30; J gene: TRBJ1-2; CDR3 protein: AWSLTGAGGNYGYT
V gene: TRBV6-1; J gene: TRBJ2-7; CDR3 protein: ASSPGTGGNEQY
V gene: TRBV5-6; J gene: TRBJ1-2; CDR3 protein: ASSMGAGDYGYT
V gene: TRBV2; J gene: TRBJ1-4; CDR3 protein: ASKRGTNEKLF
V gene: TRBV19; J gene: TRBJ1-1; CDR3 protein: ASSGTGGTEAF
V gene: TRBV28; J gene: TRBJ2-7; CDR3 protein: ASSRWTASAYEQY
V gene: TRBV6-1; J gene: TRBJ2-7; CDR3 protein: ASSETVRVYEQY
V gene: TRBV30; J gene: TRBJ1-6; CDR3 protein: AWSVEGKSSYNSPLH
V gene: TRBV10-3; J gene: TRBJ1-1; CDR3 protein: AIRPGQGVNTEAF
V gene: TRBV7-9; J gene: TRBJ2-7; CDR3 protein: ASSLANYEQY